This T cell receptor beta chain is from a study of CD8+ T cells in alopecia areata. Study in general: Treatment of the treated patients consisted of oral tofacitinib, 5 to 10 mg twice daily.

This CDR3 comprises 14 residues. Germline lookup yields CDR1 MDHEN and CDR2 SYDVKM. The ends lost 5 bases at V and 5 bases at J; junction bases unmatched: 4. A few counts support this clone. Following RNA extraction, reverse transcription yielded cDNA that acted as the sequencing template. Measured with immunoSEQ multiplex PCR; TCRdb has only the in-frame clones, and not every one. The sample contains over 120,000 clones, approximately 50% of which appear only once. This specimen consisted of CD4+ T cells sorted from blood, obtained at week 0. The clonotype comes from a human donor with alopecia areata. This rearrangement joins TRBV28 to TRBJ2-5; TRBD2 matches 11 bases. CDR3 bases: TGTGCCAGCAGTAGACTAGCGGGATCGGAGACCCAGTACTTC. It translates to CASSRLAGSETQYF.